What follows is one TCR beta chain and its context. Sequenced by immunoSEQ multiplex PCR; TCRdb stores in-frame clones only, minus some. The profile shows around 110,000 clones, over 90% of them singletons. These data are taken from a study of control samples from healthy donors and cancer patients. This CDR3 has 15 residues. With 2 bases removed from V and 3 bases from J, the gap between germline ends came to 15 bases. The germline V gene has CDR1 SGHRS and CDR2 YFSETQ. Sequencing input: blood. The receptor was isolated from a man younger than 40 in good health. This rearrangement joins TRBV5-1 to TRBJ2-7; perhaps TRBD1 as D (5 bases). CDR3 residues: CASSFLGQELYEQYF. The DNA of the CDR3 is TGCGCCAGCAGCTTTCTAGGACAAGAGCTCTACGAGCAGTACTTC.